Each of the 26 T cell receptor beta chains below was sequenced from the same sample in a study of T cell responses to AZD1222 COVID-19 vaccine. Only in-frame clones appear in the TCRdb table, and some are missing; sequencing was by immunoSEQ multiplex PCR. The sample has about 99,000 clones, around 90% seen once. This specimen consisted of peripheral blood, obtained on day 0 of AZD1222 vaccination. The receptor set was obtained from an adult in good health.

The rearrangement links TRBV15 to TRBJ1-4; D is possibly TRBD1 (5 bases). V lost 1 base and J 8 bases, leaving 11 bases between the germline ends. The CDR3 has 14 residues. Per germline, CDR1 LNHNV and CDR2 YYDKDF (reference sequence). CDR3 in DNA: TGTGCCACCAGCAGAGGGGGGACTCTCGAAAAACTGTTTTTT. This codes for CATSRGGTLEKLFF. The variable domain in full, with the rest retrieved from reference TRBV15 and TRBJ1-4, is DAMVIQNPRYQVTQFGKPVTLSCSQTLNHNVMYWYQQKSSQAPKLLFHYYDKDFNNEADTPDNFQSRRPNTSFCFLDIRSPGLGDTAMYLCATSRGGTLEKLFFGSGTQLSVL.

This chain uses TRBV11-3 with TRBJ2-3; D uncertain. Germline V gives CDR1 SGHNT, CDR2 YENEEA. Between the trimmed V and J ends, which lost 0 bases and 6 bases, there was a span of 4 bases. The CDR3 length is 12 residues. The chain's CDR3 is CASSLEGDTQYF. As DNA, the CDR3 is TGTGCCAGCAGCTTAGAAGGCGATACGCAGTATTTT.

The chain has TRBV5-1 and TRBJ1-2; 7 bases line up with TRBD1. Germline values: CDR1 SGHRS, CDR2 YFSETQ. Trimming removed 1 base from V and 2 bases from J; junction bases left unmatched: 5. The CDR3 contains 15 residues. CDR3 sequence (DNA): TGCGCCAGCAGCTTGTACCCGGGACAGAACTATGGCTACACCTTC. As protein: CASSLYPGQNYGYTF. The variable domain in full, with the rest retrieved from reference TRBV5-1 and TRBJ1-2, is KAGVTQTPRYLIKTRGQQVTLSCSPISGHRSVSWYQQTPGQGLQFLFEYFSETQRNKGNFPGRFSGRQFSNSRSEMNVSTLELGDSALYLCASSLYPGQNYGYTFGSGTRLTVV.

The chain carries TRBV27 and TRBJ1-6, with 8 bases that match TRBD1. Germline V gene sequence: CDR1 MNHEY, CDR2 SMNVEV (reference sequence). This CDR3 region has 14 residues. Trimming removed 5 bases from V and 10 bases from J; junction bases left unmatched: 7. Written as DNA, the CDR3 is TGTGCCAGCAGTCGACAGGGGATGGGGTCACCCCTCCACTTT. Translating gives CASSRQGMGSPLHF.

The rearrangement uses TRBV5-6 and TRBJ1-2; possible D gene TRBD1, 5 bases. This CDR3 comprises 16 residues. V was trimmed by 0 bases and J by 4 bases, leaving 16 bases between them. Germline V gene lookup returns CDR1 SGHDT and CDR2 YYEEEE. DNA of the CDR3: TGTGCCAGCAGCTTGGGGAAGGGGAGAACCGGCTATGGCTACACCTTC. This encodes CASSLGKGRTGYGYTF.

V is TRBV9 and J is TRBJ1-6; D ambiguous. Germline values: CDR1 SGDLS, CDR2 YYNGEE. Trimming removed 3 bases from V and 0 bases from J, with 7 bases in between. CDR3 length: 15 residues. This CDR3 is CASSGKSSYNSPLHF. Written as DNA, the CDR3 is TGTGCCAGCAGCGGTAAAAGCTCCTATAATTCACCCCTCCACTTT.

The chain joins TRBV7-3 to TRBJ2-1, with TRBD1 matching 8 bases. Looked up from germline, CDR1 is SGHTA and CDR2 is FQGTGA. V was pared by 6 bases and J by 9 bases, with 10 bases of the junction left unmatched. This CDR3 has 14 amino acids. The CDR3 reads CASRSWAGGGEQFF. CDR3 nucleotide sequence: TGTGCCAGCAGGTCATGGGCAGGGGGCGGTGAGCAGTTCTTC.

The V call is TRBV7-2, the J call TRBJ2-2, with 7 bases aligning to TRBD1. Per germline, CDR1 SGHTA and CDR2 FQGNSA. V dropped 2 bases and J dropped 4; count of bases not matched to a gene: 4. This CDR3 has 15 amino acids. CDR3: CASSLRGGGTGELFF. CDR3 sequence (DNA): TGTGCCAGCAGCTTAAGAGGGGGCGGCACCGGGGAGCTGTTTTTT.

The chain has TRBV5-1 and TRBJ2-3; D might be TRBD1 (7 bases). V was pared by 4 bases and J by 2 bases, with 17 bases between. Germline values: CDR1 SGHRS, CDR2 YFSETQ. The CDR3 is made up of 16 amino acids. As DNA, the CDR3 is TGCGCCAGCAGCCCGGGGGACAGTTCGATCACAGATACGCAGTATTTT. This translates into CASSPGDSSITDTQYF.

J is TRBJ2-2 and V is TRBV30; tentative D call: TRBD1 (5 bases). The germline CDR1 and CDR2 sequences are GTSNPN and SVGIG (reference sequence). The CDR3 runs 15 residues. The V end was cut by 7 bases, the J end by 4 bases, with 19 bases between. CDR3 sequence: CASRTTARGTGELFF. The CDR3 nucleotides are TGTGCCTCCCGAACGACTGCTAGGGGCACCGGGGAGCTGTTTTTT.

The genes are TRBV11-2 and TRBJ2-3; D unresolved. Between the trimmed V and J ends, which lost 5 bases and 3 bases, there was a span of 15 bases. Per the germline V gene, CDR1 is SGHAT and CDR2 is FQNNGV. The CDR3 consists of 15 residues. CDR3 in DNA: TGTGCCAGCAGCGCACCCGGGTCCAAAACAGATACGCAGTATTTT. Protein product: CASSAPGSKTDTQYF.

This chain joins TRBV7-9 and TRBJ2-3; TRBD2 agrees at 10 bases. The CDR3 runs to 18 residues. V trimming: 4 bases; J trimming: 4 bases; junction bases outside the gene matches: 14. Germline V CDR1 and CDR2: SEHNR, FQNEAQ (reference sequence). CDR3 bases: TGTGCCAGCAGCTCCCTCACTTCTAGCGGGAGTAGTGCAGATACGCAGTATTTT. It translates to CASSSLTSSGSSADTQYF.

The V call is TRBV2, the J call TRBJ2-1, with 8 bases that match TRBD2. After removal of 4 bases from V and 6 bases from J, the junction contained 8 bases not matched to a gene. The V gene's germline CDR1 is SNHLY and CDR2 FYNNEI. CDR3 length equals 15 residues. CDR3 nucleotides: TGTGCCAGCAGTGGTCCCGGGGGGGCCTCCAATGAGCAGTTCTTC. It specifies CASSGPGGASNEQFF.

The chain joins TRBV6-2 or TRBV6-3 to TRBJ2-1; TRBD2 aligns across 8 bases. J lost 0 bases, V lost 5 bases, and 3 bases had no gene match. CDR3 length: 15 amino acids. The germline CDR1 and CDR2 sequences are MNHEY and SVGEGT. The CDR3 nucleotides are TGTGCCAGCAGTGCGAGCGGGAGCTCCTACAATGAGCAGTTCTTC. Translated, it gives CASSASGSSYNEQFF.

In the case of this clone: One end of the junction fails to match germline, which may point to a read error. The chain is built from TRBV7-7 and TRBJ1-3; D may be TRBD1 (5 bases). CDR1 SSHAT and CDR2 FNYEAQ come from the germline V gene (reference sequence). The CDR3 consists of 15 residues. CDR3 sequence reads: CASSLDGAGGNTIYF. The CDR3 region has the DNA TGTGCTAGCAGCTTAGATGGGGCAGGTGGAAACACCATATATTTT.

The V gene is TRBV2, the J gene TRBJ2-2; perhaps TRBD1 as D (7 bases). Per germline, CDR1 SNHLY and CDR2 FYNNEI. Trimming cost V 7 bases and J 4 bases, with 13 bases left between them. This CDR3 spans 14 amino acids. The CDR3 reads CASTGRGVTGELFF. The CDR3 bases are TGTGCCAGCACGGGCAGGGGGGTCACCGGGGAGCTGTTTTTT.

The rearrangement uses TRBV19 and TRBJ2-7; D may be TRBD2 (6 bases). Trimming took off 5 bases at V and 10 bases at J, with 18 bases between the two ends. The CDR3 runs 13 residues. Germline V gene data show CDR1 as LNHDA and CDR2 as SQIVND (reference sequence). In nucleotides, the CDR3 is TGTGCCAGTAGTGGGATAGCGGAGGAGCCCCAGTACGTC. Translating it yields CASSGIAEEPQYV.

CDR3 residues: CASSLAAGRTDTGELFF. The CDR3 DNA sequence: TGTGCCAGCAGTCTAGCGGCCGGGCGGACCGACACCGGGGAGCTGTTTTTT. The chain has TRBV6-6 and TRBJ2-2, with TRBD2 matching over 7 bases. V was clipped by 5 bases and J by 3 bases; unmatched bases: 12. In germline, CDR1 is MNHNY, CDR2 SVGAGI (reference sequence). This CDR3 has 17 residues.

The V and J genes are TRBV4-1 and TRBJ2-1; 15 bases agree with TRBD2. The CDR3 is made up of 14 amino acids. The germline V gene encodes CDR1 MGHRA and CDR2 YSYEKL. Losses at the gene ends were 9 bases for V and 9 bases for J; bases not matched to a gene: 6. CDR3 loop: CASRTSGGAGEQFF. In DNA form, the CDR3 reads TGCGCCAGTAGGACTAGCGGGGGGGCAGGTGAGCAGTTCTTC.

V is TRBV30 and J is TRBJ2-6; possibly TRBD2 for D (5 bases). The CDR3 covers 14 residues. CDR1 is GTSNPN, CDR2 SVGIG, per germline (reference sequence). The DNA of the CDR3 is TGTGCGACCAACCGGGGATCCGGGGCCAACGTCCTGACTTTC. Protein sequence: CATNRGSGANVLTF.

The chain is built from TRBV3-1 (or the pseudogene TRBV3-2) and TRBJ1-5; D is unresolved. V was cut by 4 bases and J by 0 bases, with 13 bases left in between. Germline lookup yields CDR1 LGHDT and CDR2 YNNKEL (reference sequence). The CDR3 is 16 amino acids. CDR3 nucleotides: TGTGCCAGCAGCCTCGGACCTGGGTTTAGCAATCAGCCCCAGCATTTT. Translated, it gives CASSLGPGFSNQPQHF.

V and J are TRBV5-4 and TRBJ1-4; D gene uncertain. This CDR3 has 15 residues. CDR1 and CDR2 from the germline V gene are SGHNT and YYREEE (reference sequence). The ends were cut back, 2 bases at V and 0 bases at J, with 8 bases in the middle. The CDR3 DNA sequence: TGTGCCAGCAGCTTCTCAGGAACAACTAATGAAAAACTGTTTTTT. The encoded protein is CASSFSGTTNEKLFF.

V and J are TRBV7-9 and TRBJ2-3; D is uncertain. V dropped 5 bases and J dropped 7 bases, with 7 bases sitting between them. This CDR3 region has 11 residues. Germline V lookup: CDR1 SEHNR, CDR2 FQNEAQ (reference sequence). The CDR3 DNA sequence: TGTGCCAGCAGCCCACCAAATACGCAGTATTTT. As protein: CASSPPNTQYF.

The gene calls are TRBV10-3 and TRBJ2-1; a weak D match, TRBD2 (7 bases). V lost 7 bases and J 6 bases, leaving 22 bases between the germline ends. Germline CDR1 reads ENHRY; CDR2 reads SYGVKD. The length of the CDR3 is 16 residues. This CDR3 is CAITPGGRAVGNEQFF. In DNA form, the CDR3 reads TGTGCCATCACTCCGGGGGGCCGGGCCGTGGGCAATGAGCAGTTCTTC.

V usage is TRBV10-3 and J usage is TRBJ2-7; D possibly corresponds to TRBD2 (6 bases). V lost 4 bases to trimming and J lost 2 bases, with 15 bases between them. Germline values: CDR1 ENHRY, CDR2 SYGVKD. The CDR3 contains 15 residues. The CDR3 DNA reads TGTGCCATCAGTGGGAGGGCAGCCTCAACCTACGAGCAGTACGTC. Translation: CAISGRAASTYEQYV.

This chain joins TRBV13 and TRBJ2-5; 8 nucleotides align to TRBD2. The CDR3 is made up of 15 amino acids. Germline CDR1 and CDR2: PRHDT and FYEKMQ (reference sequence). V was pared by 2 bases and J by 2 bases, with 4 bases of the junction left unmatched. The CDR3 DNA follows: TGTGCCAGCAGCTTAAGGGGACTAGGGCAAGAGACCCAGTACTTC. This gives the protein CASSLRGLGQETQYF.